The 3 T cell receptor beta chains given below trace back to one sample, sequenced in a study of blood T cells in healthy people across ages. Using a J-beta primer mix together with a sample-barcoded 5' primer, a second PCR was run for roughly 7 to 12 cycles. One entry per CDR3 protein, called by TCRdb with MiXCR from the 5' RACE reads. This table holds some 1,500,000 distinct CDR3 sequences, 42% found once. The source material was blood. Every receptor here comes from a woman aged 18 to 35 in good health.

At least ten counts were recorded for this clonotype. The rearrangement joins TRBV4-1 to TRBJ1-2, with TRBD1 as a possible D gene (5 bases). Deletions cut 2 bases from V and 5 bases from J, with 9 bases between. Per the germline V gene, CDR1 is MGHRA and CDR2 is YSYEKL. There are 13 residues in the CDR3. CDR3 nucleotide sequence: TGCGCCAGCAGCCAACAGGGAACGTATGGCTACACCTTC. As protein: CASSQQGTYGYTF.

V is TRBV25-1 and J is TRBJ2-7, with D maybe TRBD2 (5 bases). This CDR3 is built from 15 residues. V shed 6 bases and J shed 0 bases, with 15 bases lying between them. The germline gives CDR1 MGHDK, CDR2 SYGVNS. The CDR3 DNA sequence: TGTGCCAGCAGGAGTAAAGCGGACTTCTCCTACGAGCAGTACTTC. This translates into CASRSKADFSYEQYF.

The chain uses TRBV21-1 and TRBJ2-7. TRBV21-1 constitutes a pseudogene. This CDR3 is built from 11 residues. Here the CDR3 DNA reads TGTGCCAGCAGCAAAAAGTGCGAGCAGTACTTC. Its protein is CASSKKCEQYF.